A single sample is the source of the 10 T cell receptor beta chains below, sequenced in a study of shared clonotypes between healthy human individuals. Sequenced by immunoSEQ multiplex PCR; TCRdb stores in-frame clones only, minus some. The sample consists of approximately 1,500,000 clones, 95% to 99% of them appearing once. The material sequenced was naive CD4+ T cells sorted from blood. The subset was: CD45RA+ positively selected. The receptors were sampled from a man aged 25-45 years in good health.

The CDR3 region has the DNA TGTGCCAGCAGTTTACGTAACAGGGACAATGAGCAGTTCTTC. Its translation is CASSLRNRDNEQFF. The chain links TRBV28 to TRBJ2-1; TRBD1 is a possible D gene (6 bases). With 2 bases removed from V and 5 bases from J, the gap between germline ends came to 10 bases. Germline CDR1 is MDHEN and CDR2 is SYDVKM. This CDR3 is built from 14 residues.

This clone was seen a few times. The J gene is TRBJ1-1, the V gene TRBV7-9, with D perhaps TRBD1 (6 bases). V lost 2 bases and J 2 bases, leaving 18 bases between the germline ends. This CDR3 spans 17 amino acids. CDR1 is SEHNR and CDR2 is FQNEAQ in the germline V gene (reference sequence). The CDR3 DNA reads TGTGCCAGCAGCTTATCGGCCCGGGGGCGCAGAAACACTGAAGCTTTCTTT. Protein: CASSLSARGRRNTEAFF.

On this clone: An end of the junction does not agree with germline; a read error may underlie this. In DNA, the CDR3 is TGTGCTAGCAGCTTAGCTAGCGGGAGTCCCTACGAGCAGTACTTC. Translation gives CASSLASGSPYEQYF. The rearrangement joins TRBV7-7 to TRBJ2-7, with 10 nucleotides matching TRBD2. This CDR3 is built from 15 residues. Per the germline V gene, CDR1 is SSHAT and CDR2 is FNYEAQ (reference sequence).

This rearrangement joins TRBV18 to TRBJ1-2; TRBD1 agrees at 7 bases. This CDR3 is built from 15 residues. V dropped 3 bases and J dropped 3; count of bases not matched to a gene: 7. The germline V gene encodes CDR1 KGHSH and CDR2 LQKENI. The CDR3 bases are TGTGCCAGCTCACCCCTCGACAGGGCCGACTATGGCTACACCTTC. Translation gives CASSPLDRADYGYTF. Full variable domain (missing parts from reference TRBV18 and TRBJ1-2): NAGVMQNPRHLVRRRGQEARLRCSPMKGHSHVYWYRQLPEEGLKFMVYLQKENIIDESGMPKERFSAEFPKEGPSILRIQQVVRGDSAAYFCASSPLDRADYGYTFGSGTRLTVV.

CDR3 DNA: TGTGCCAGCAGCCCCGGGCGGCCCTACGAGCAGTACTTC. It is translated as CASSPGRPYEQYF. The rearrangement uses TRBV5-4 and TRBJ2-7; D uncertain. The V and J ends lost 4 bases and 2 bases respectively, with 10 bases between them. The germline CDR1 and CDR2 sequences are SGHNT and YYREEE (reference sequence). The CDR3 has 13 amino acids.

The sample holds one count of this clone. This chain joins TRBV18 and TRBJ1-2; the D gene is possibly TRBD1 (5 bases). Germline V gives CDR1 KGHSH, CDR2 LQKENI. Trimming removed 0 bases at V and 7 bases at J, with 9 bases between. CDR3 size: 13 residues. The CDR3 nucleotides are TGTGCCAGCTCACCACCGGAGCAGGGTGGCTACACCTTC. Translation: CASSPPEQGGYTF.

The chain has TRBV5-8 and TRBJ2-7; the D gene is possibly TRBD1 (8 bases). V gave up 2 bases and J gave up 2 bases, with 17 bases separating them. The CDR3 loop spans 16 amino acids. Looked up from germline, CDR1 is SGHTS and CDR2 is YDEGEE. CDR3 in amino acids: CASSLGLGQGPYEQYF. In nucleotides, the CDR3 is TGTGCCAGCAGCTTAGGACTAGGACAGGGCCCCTACGAGCAGTACTTC.

This clone was found once. This rearrangement joins TRBV27 to TRBJ2-2; 9 bases are a match to TRBD1. Looked up from germline, CDR1 is MNHEY and CDR2 is SMNVEV (reference sequence). This CDR3 has 15 residues. The trim removed 2 bases at V and 5 bases at J, leaving 3 bases unmatched. CDR3 bases: TGTGCCAGCAGTTTAAGGACAGGGGAGACCGGGGAGCTGTTTTTT. Translated: CASSLRTGETGELFF.

The chain links TRBV6-1 to TRBJ1-2, with a tentative D call TRBD1 (6 bases). The V gene lost 0 bases and the J gene lost 8 bases, with 13 bases spanning the gap. The CDR3 has 14 amino acids. Germline lookup yields CDR1 MNHNS and CDR2 SASEGT. Here the CDR3 DNA reads TGTGCCAGCAGTGAAGCGGGACACCCTCTGGGCTACACCTTC. It translates to CASSEAGHPLGYTF.

This rearrangement joins TRBV5-1 to TRBJ2-1; 14 nucleotides match TRBD2. V trimming: 4 bases; J trimming: 11 bases; junction bases outside the gene matches: 8. Looked up from germline, CDR1 is SGHRS and CDR2 is YFSETQ. This CDR3 has 15 amino acids. CDR3 nucleotide sequence: TGCGCCAGCAGCCTCAGGACTAGCGGGAGGACAAAGCAGTTCTTC. Translation: CASSLRTSGRTKQFF.